This TCR beta chain was obtained from a study of blood T cell repertoires in COVID-19. Authors' processing steps: Amplified reference gene primers provided the basis for estimating nucleated cell counts. Sequenced by immunoSEQ multiplex PCR; TCRdb stores in-frame clones only, minus some. The DNA gave D and trimming, while V, J and clone size come from that table. Among about 84,000 clones, roughly 90% were seen once, and the ten largest hold around 1.3%. Germline CDR1 reads GTSNPN; CDR2 reads SVGIG (reference sequence). V was clipped by 4 bases and J by 6 bases; unmatched bases: 10. The CDR3 extends over 15 amino acids.

What was sequenced was peripheral blood. This TCR derives from a man older than 75 with active or convalescent COVID-19. The chain combines TRBV30 with TRBJ2-1; 9 bases agree with TRBD1. The CDR3 coding sequence is TGTGCCTGGACTATCCCGGGACAGGGCATCAATGAGCAGTTCTTC. Translating it yields CAWTIPGQGINEQFF.